This T cell receptor (beta chain) was identified during a study of OX40 agonist ivuxolimab in advanced cancers. Looking at the study overall: Ivuxolimab, which patients received intravenously every 2 weeks, was dosed at 0.01 to 10 mg/kg. Prior checkpoint blockade (anti-PD-1, anti-PD-L1 or anti-CTLA-4) was permitted; around 40% had it.

The CDR3 consists of 14 residues. CDR1 is SGDLS and CDR2 is YYNGEE in the germline V gene. V was pared by 6 bases and J by 3 bases, with 15 bases between. Repertoires were generated with immunoSEQ multiplex PCR, while TCRdb's copy carries only in-frame clones and drops some. The sample lists around 12,000 clones; 80% to 85% were seen once. The sample here was CD4+ or CD8+ T cells sorted from blood, taken in a trial of the OX40 agonist ivuxolimab. The chain joins TRBV9 to TRBJ1-2; D ambiguous. The receptor's source is an adult with an advanced solid tumor such as melanoma, head and neck, liver or kidney cancer. The CDR3 reads CASTRQIFDYGYTF. Written as DNA, the CDR3 is TGTGCCAGCACCCGCCAGATTTTTGACTATGGCTACACCTTC.